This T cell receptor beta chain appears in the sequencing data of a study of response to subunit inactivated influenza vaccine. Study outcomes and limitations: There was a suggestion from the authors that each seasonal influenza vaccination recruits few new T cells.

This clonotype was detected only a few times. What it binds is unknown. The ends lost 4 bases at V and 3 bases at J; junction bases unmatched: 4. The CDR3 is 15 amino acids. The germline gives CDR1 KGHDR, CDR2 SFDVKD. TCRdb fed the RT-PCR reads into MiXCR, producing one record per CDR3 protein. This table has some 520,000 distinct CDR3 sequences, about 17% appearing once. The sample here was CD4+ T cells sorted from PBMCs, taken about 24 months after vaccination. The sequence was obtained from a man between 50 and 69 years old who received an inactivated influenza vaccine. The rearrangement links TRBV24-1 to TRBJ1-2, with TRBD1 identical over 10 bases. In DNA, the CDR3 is TGTGCCACCAGTGACCCGACAGGGGGCGACTATGGCTACACCTTC. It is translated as CATSDPTGGDYGYTF.